These T cell receptor beta chains were read from a single sample in a study of vaccination and CD4 T cells after COVID-19. These receptors have no known antigen. MiXCR, applied by TCRdb to the PCR reads, yields one record per CDR3 protein. The data hold about 20,000 distinct CDR3 sequences, with less than 70% observed a single time. Sequenced material: CD4+ T cells from blood, cultured in vitro. These receptors all stem from a human donor who had recovered from COVID-19. CDR3s leave out the opening cysteine and the closing phenylalanine or tryptophan. A D gene is named only where the DNA matches it firmly.

>TRBJ2-1|-|TRBV21-1
ASTETSAAEQF
>TRBJ1-1|TRBD1|TRBV7-9
ASSLDGTVNTEAF
>TRBJ2-3|-|TRBV7-3
ASSQTAEAQY
>TRBJ2-7|TRBD1|TRBV7-8
ASSEGQGGPYEQY
>TRBJ2-7|TRBD1|TRBV2
ASRYGTAYEQY
>TRBJ1-1|-|TRBV11-3
ASSSWGAMNTEAF
>TRBJ2-3|TRBD2|TRBV7-2
ASSLETSGAYTDTQY
>TRBJ1-5|-|TRBV24-1
ATGTQLGQPQH
>TRBJ2-5|-|TRBV20-1
SARGQFKETQY
>TRBJ1-5|-|TRBV4-2
ASSQESGSRPQH
>TRBJ2-3|TRBD2|TRBV27
ASSLSGGLAFSTDTQY
>TRBJ2-2|TRBD1|TRBV7-9
AGPQGASGELF
>TRBJ1-2|TRBD1|TRBV5-1
ASSLRTGVV
>TRBJ1-2|-|TRBV27
ASKGNNGYT
>TRBJ1-5|TRBD1|TRBV6-1
ASSPQGTGPQH
>TRBJ2-7|-|TRBV27
ASSSQDYREGYEQY
>TRBJ2-7|TRBD1|TRBV7-9
ASTPTGDEQY
>TRBJ2-5|-|TRBV7-8
ASRSRVRLGRLETQY
>TRBJ1-4|-|TRBV7-8
ASSLAVIGGEKLF
>TRBJ2-3|-|TRBV24-1
ATSDWVEGVSDTQY
>TRBJ2-7|-|TRBV15
ATSRGAGSALLEQY
>TRBJ2-5|-|TRBV7-8
ASSLDRVSRQETQY
>TRBJ2-7|TRBD1|TRBV7-2
ASSSVTGDEQY
>TRBJ2-2|-|TRBV2
ASTGVGHTGELF
>TRBJ2-1|TRBD2|TRBV20-1
SARPSGRADNEQF
>TRBJ1-1|-|TRBV12-3/TRBV12-4
ASRLQGESTEAF
>TRBJ2-7|-|TRBV27
ASSFRGYYEQY
>TRBJ1-2|-|TRBV6-2/TRBV6-3
ASSPGRSYGYT
>TRBJ2-5|TRBD1|TRBV9
ASSVGTGGYETQY
>TRBJ2-2|-|TRBV14
ASSPQNTGELF
>TRBJ2-6|-|TRBV27
ASSKSSGANVLT
>TRBJ1-1|TRBD1|TRBV6-1
ASSLGPGGRTEAF
>TRBJ2-5|TRBD2|TRBV19
ASKNLLAGDETQY
>TRBJ1-5|-|TRBV11-2
ASSQRQSGQPQH
>TRBJ1-1|-|TRBV12-3/TRBV12-4
ASSLGGRQNTEAF
>TRBJ1-1|TRBD1|TRBV12-3/TRBV12-4
ASSRNRGEAF
>TRBJ1-2|-|TRBV2
ASSKRGDYGYT
>TRBJ2-7|-|TRBV20-1
SAPDISYEQY
>TRBJ2-5|TRBD2|TRBV20-1
SARLAGKETQY
>TRBJ2-7|-|TRBV4-3
ASSQGHGGRLYEQY
>TRBJ2-5|-|TRBV11-2
ASRKTSGLHQETQY
>TRBJ2-2|TRBD1|TRBV27
ASSSPTGTNTGELF
>TRBJ2-1|TRBD1|TRBV14
ASSPRTGSQYNEQF
>TRBJ2-7|-|TRBV20-1
SAREPKTYEQY
>TRBJ1-1|-|TRBV11-2
ASSLLENTEAF
>TRBJ1-6|TRBD1|TRBV19
ASSTRGLRSPLH
>TRBJ1-1|-|TRBV11-3
ASSKEGEAF
>TRBJ2-2|TRBD2|TRBV4-3
ASSQDLLAGAGELF
>TRBJ2-1|-|TRBV27
ASSANRVGAGF
>TRBJ2-1|TRBD2|TRBV7-4
ASSLASGRGVEQF
>TRBJ2-5|TRBD2|TRBV7-2
ASSLRASGSLGKETQY
>TRBJ1-2|TRBD1|TRBV5-4
ASSLVGQGEYGYT
>TRBJ1-1|-|TRBV12-3/TRBV12-4
ASSLNRENTEAF